These 28 T cell receptor beta chains share one sample of origin, sequenced in a study of T cells after yellow fever vaccination. MiXCR, applied by TCRdb to the 5' RACE reads, yields one record per CDR3 protein. The repertoire consists of a few hundred thousand distinct CDR3 sequences, with approximately 4% occurring once and the leading ten covering roughly 24%. The source material was PBMCs, sampled 5 days after the yellow fever booster vaccination. The origin of the receptors is a man between 18 and 29 years old who received the YFV17D yellow fever vaccine.

This clonotype was counted between two and nine times. This chain joins TRBV7-8 and TRBJ1-4; D not resolved. V shed 2 bases and J shed 0 bases, with 7 bases lying between them. CDR3 length: 15 amino acids. Germline CDR1 and CDR2: SGHVS and FQNEAQ. The CDR3 protein is CASSLRRATNEKLFF. The CDR3 DNA reads TGTGCCAGCAGCTTAAGAAGGGCAACTAATGAAAAACTGTTTTTT.

This clonotype was seen only a few times. The chain employs TRBV5-6 and TRBJ2-3, with a tentative D call TRBD2 (5 bases). CDR1 is SGHDT and CDR2 is YYEEEE in the germline V gene. With 0 bases removed from V and 2 bases from J, the gap between germline ends came to 13 bases. This CDR3 region has 16 residues. The CDR3 DNA reads as TGTGCCAGCAGCTTGGCCAGGAGCGGCCCCACAGATACGCAGTATTTT. It encodes CASSLARSGPTDTQYF.

In its sample, this clonotype was seen a few times. J is TRBJ1-2 and V is TRBV2, with D tentatively TRBD1 (6 bases). This CDR3 contains 14 residues. V shed 0 bases and J shed 7 bases, with 12 bases lying between them. Germline values: CDR1 SNHLY, CDR2 FYNNEI. This CDR3 is CASSEARGAGGYTF. CDR3 nucleotides: TGTGCCAGCAGTGAAGCGCGGGGGGCTGGTGGCTACACCTTC. The whole variable domain, remainder taken from reference TRBV2 and TRBJ1-2, is EPEVTQTPSHQVTQMGQEVILRCVPISNHLYFYWYRQILGQKVEFLVSFYNNEISEKSEIFDDQFSVERPDGSNFTLKIRSTKLEDSAMYFCASSEARGAGGYTFGSGTRLTVV.

V usage is TRBV6-2 or TRBV6-3 and J usage is TRBJ2-1; TRBD1 aligns across 9 bases. Germline CDR1 reads MNHEY; CDR2 reads SVGEGT. CDR3 size: 16 residues. Trimming at V came to 2 bases and at J to 8 bases, leaving 10 bases not matched to a gene. CDR3 residues: CASSYGTGLVSYEQFF. CDR3 bases: TGTGCCAGCAGTTACGGGACAGGGTTGGTCAGTTATGAGCAGTTCTTC.

This clonotype was recorded a few times. The chain joins TRBV12-3 or TRBV12-4 to TRBJ1-4, with D hard to call. Between the trimmed V and J ends, which lost 6 bases and 4 bases, there was a span of 6 bases. The CDR3 contains 12 residues. This chain's CDR3 is CASRLGNEKLFF. The CDR3 DNA reads as TGTGCCAGCAGGCTGGGTAATGAAAAACTGTTTTTT.

The table lists this clonotype with many counts. This sequence joins TRBV4-3 and TRBJ2-4, with 10 bases lining up with TRBD1. The CDR3 sequence is 15 residues long. V was clipped by 4 bases and J by 3 bases; unmatched bases: 3. The germline V gene encodes CDR1 LGHNA and CDR2 YSLEER. The CDR3 region is CASSRGTGVKNIQYF. CDR3 sequence (DNA): TGCGCCAGCAGCCGCGGGACAGGGGTCAAAAACATTCAGTACTTC.

This chain joins TRBV7-8 and TRBJ1-3, with TRBD1 as a possible D gene (5 bases). Germline-derived CDR1 and CDR2 are SGHVS and FQNEAQ. CDR3 size: 16 residues. V was trimmed by 8 bases and J by 1 base, leaving 18 bases between them. This CDR3 reads CASSTRRGGSGNTIYF. The CDR3 DNA sequence: TGTGCCAGCTCTACCCGGCGGGGGGGATCTGGAAACACCATATATTTT. Full variable domain (outside the CDR3, taken from reference TRBV7-8 and TRBJ1-3): GAGVSQSPRYKVAKRGQDVALRCDPISGHVSLFWYQQALGQGPEFLTYFQNEAQLDKSGLPSDRFFAERPEGSVSTLKIQRTQQEDSAVYLCASSTRRGGSGNTIYFGEGSWLTVV.

This sequence joins TRBV19 and TRBJ2-7; maybe TRBD1 (5 bases). This CDR3 comprises 12 residues. Trimming shortened V by 9 bases and J by 6 bases, and 15 bases separated the two germline ends. CDR1 is LNHDA and CDR2 is SQIVND in the germline V gene (reference sequence). CDR3 bases: TGTGCCAGGGAATGGGGCAAGGCCGAGCAGTACGTC. Protein: CAREWGKAEQYV.

J is TRBJ2-5 and V is TRBV6-1; 9 bases map to TRBD1. This CDR3 region has 14 residues. V lost 1 base, J lost 3 bases, and 0 bases stayed unmatched. Germline lookup yields CDR1 MNHNS and CDR2 SASEGT. The CDR3 sequence: CASSEGTGEETQYF. The CDR3 region has the DNA TGTGCCAGCAGTGAAGGGACAGGGGAAGAGACCCAGTACTTC.

This chain links TRBV7-2 with TRBJ2-5; D may be TRBD2 (5 bases). Germline V CDR1 and CDR2: SGHTA, FQGNSA. The CDR3 is made up of 15 amino acids. The germline V and J ends were trimmed by 5 bases and 5 bases, with 18 bases remaining between them. The CDR3 DNA follows: TGTGCCAGCAGCCAACCGCTAGGCGGCGGGGAGACCCAGTACTTC. Amino acids: CASSQPLGGGETQYF.

The rearrangement uses TRBV6-1 and TRBJ2-1, with D tentatively TRBD1 (6 bases). Trimming stripped 7 bases from V and 4 bases from J, with 14 bases between. Germline V lookup: CDR1 MNHNS, CDR2 SASEGT. The CDR3 consists of 14 residues. The CDR3 sequence: CASILGTFYNEQFF. CDR3 in DNA: TGTGCCAGCATCCTCGGGACATTTTACAATGAGCAGTTCTTC.

This clonotype showed up many times. The J gene is TRBJ1-1, the V gene TRBV10-3; D gene ambiguous. Germline assignment: CDR1 ENHRY and CDR2 SYGVKD. V was cut by 0 bases and J by 0 bases, with 8 bases left in between. The CDR3 runs to 15 residues. In DNA, the CDR3 is TGTGCCATCAGTGAGTCGTCTCTGCTGAACACTGAAGCTTTCTTT. Translating it yields CAISESSLLNTEAFF.

This clonotype was detected ten times or more. CDR3 bases: TGTGCCAGCAGTCCTTCGGGATGGACCGGGGAGCTGTTTTTT. This encodes CASSPSGWTGELFF. V gene TRBV12-3 or TRBV12-4 combines with J gene TRBJ2-2; weak D call: TRBD2 (5 bases). CDR3 size: 14 residues. Trimming removed 5 bases from V and 5 bases from J, with 12 bases in between.

The table lists this clonotype with many counts. The chain carries TRBV4-3 and TRBJ2-3; a weak D match, TRBD2 (5 bases). The CDR3 is 14 amino acids. Germline CDR1 reads LGHNA; CDR2 reads YSLEER. The V end was cut by 0 bases, the J end by 7 bases, with 11 bases between. This CDR3 reads CASSQDRAGYTQYF. The CDR3 region has the DNA TGCGCCAGCAGCCAAGATCGGGCGGGTTATACGCAGTATTTT.

The table lists this clonotype with many counts. The chain links TRBV7-2 to TRBJ2-3; D is uncertain. The CDR3 spans 13 residues. CDR1 and CDR2 (germline): SGHTA, FQGNSA. V lost 7 bases to trimming and J lost 0 bases, with 8 bases between them. The CDR3: CASTGSSTDTQYF. The CDR3 bases are TGTGCCAGCACCGGTTCTAGCACAGATACGCAGTATTTT.

This clonotype was recorded a few times. The CDR3 region is CASSLRYTYEQYF. CDR3 DNA sequence: TGCGCCAGCAGCTTAAGATACACCTACGAGCAGTACTTC. The chain has TRBV5-1 and TRBJ2-7; D not resolved. Trimming left V 2 bases short and J 2 bases short, with 8 bases between. The CDR3 spans 13 residues. Germline-derived CDR1 and CDR2 are SGHRS and YFSETQ.

This clonotype was observed many times. The CDR3 loop is CASSQEDGSTQSPLHF. The CDR3 DNA sequence: TGTGCCAGCAGCCAAGAGGACGGGTCGACCCAGTCACCCCTCCACTTT. V usage is TRBV4-2 and J usage is TRBJ1-6, with no clear D. The CDR3 runs to 16 residues. Germline CDR1 and CDR2: LGHNA and YNFKEQ. V lost 0 bases, J lost 10 bases, and 16 bases lay in between.

CDR3 sequence: CSARDHRGRGGLDEQFF. CDR3 nucleotides: TGCAGTGCTAGAGACCACCGGGGGCGGGGGGGCCTCGATGAGCAGTTCTTC. V usage is TRBV20-1 and J usage is TRBJ2-1, with TRBD2 matching over 9 bases. Germline CDR1 reads DFQATT; CDR2 reads SNEGSKA (reference sequence). The CDR3 totals 17 residues. The V gene end was trimmed by 0 bases and the J gene end by 8 bases; junction bases not matched to a gene: 14.

This clonotype was counted a few times. The genes are TRBV6-6 and TRBJ2-7; D unresolved. CDR3 length: 13 amino acids. Germline V gene sequence: CDR1 MNHNY, CDR2 SVGAGI (reference sequence). The ends were cut back, 0 bases at V and 2 bases at J, with 5 bases in the middle. The CDR3 nucleotides are TGTGCCAGCAGTTACTCCCAAACCTACGAGCAGTACTTC. Translated, it gives CASSYSQTYEQYF.

This clonotype was seen a handful of times. The chain uses TRBV29-1 and TRBJ1-1, with unresolved D. Germline loops: CDR1 SQVTM, CDR2 ANQGSEA. CDR3 length: 11 residues. V lost 3 bases, J lost 3 bases, and 5 bases lay in between. The CDR3 spells CSVEGYTEAFF. The CDR3 nucleotides read TGCAGCGTTGAGGGGTACACTGAAGCTTTCTTT.

This clonotype occurred many times. The chain couples TRBV18 to TRBJ2-1; D uncertain. CDR1 KGHSH and CDR2 LQKENI come from the germline V gene. CDR3 length equals 13 residues. The ends were cut back, 3 bases at V and 5 bases at J, with 8 bases in the middle. CDR3 nucleotides: TGTGCCAGCTCACCGTTTAATGACAATGAGCAGTTCTTC. It translates to CASSPFNDNEQFF. The full variable domain, in which reference TRBV18 and TRBJ2-1 provide the parts outside the CDR3, is NAGVMQNPRHLVRRRGQEARLRCSPMKGHSHVYWYRQLPEEGLKFMVYLQKENIIDESGMPKERFSAEFPKEGPSILRIQQVVRGDSAAYFCASSPFNDNEQFFGPGTRLTVL.

This clonotype was seen repeatedly, ten times or more. In this CDR3 the conserved last residue, phenylalanine or tryptophan, is missing, so a read error is likely. No DNA is shown, since the ends of the CDR3 on it are uncertain; the CDR3 is the one TCRdb lists. J is TRBJ1-2 and V is TRBV5-1; the DNA was not compared with TRBD1, the D call given in the table. Germline CDR1 SGHRS, CDR2 YFSETQ. The CDR3 totals 14 residues, both ends included. The CDR3 region is CASSFNPGQGRSEL.

This clonotype was counted between two and nine times. V is TRBV4-1 and J is TRBJ2-6, with 10 bases aligning to TRBD1. V lost 1 base to trimming and J lost 2 bases; unmatched junction nucleotides: 17. The CDR3 spans 22 residues. CDR1 MGHRA and CDR2 YSYEKL come from the germline V gene. The DNA of the CDR3 is TGCGCCAGCAGCCAAGTTCCCGGGACAGGGGCTTCTACCTGGACTGGGGCCAACGTCCTGACTTTC. Translation: CASSQVPGTGASTWTGANVLTF.

The gene calls are TRBV9 and TRBJ2-1; TRBD1 is a possible D gene (5 bases). CDR3 length: 13 amino acids. CDR1 SGDLS and CDR2 YYNGEE come from the germline V gene. V lost 3 bases and J 7 bases, leaving 11 bases between the germline ends. In DNA, the CDR3 is TGTGCCAGCAGCGGACAGTCGAGGAATGAGCAGTTCTTC. Translating gives CASSGQSRNEQFF.

This clonotype showed up many times. V and J are TRBV19 and TRBJ1-1, with D possibly TRBD1 on 5 matching bases. Germline CDR1 and CDR2: LNHDA and SQIVND (reference sequence). The length of the CDR3 is 15 residues. V shed 0 bases and J shed 4 bases, with 12 bases lying between them. The CDR3 DNA reads as TGTGCCAGTAGTATAGATAGCCGGGGGGGCACTGAAGCTTTCTTT. This sequence encodes CASSIDSRGGTEAFF.

This clonotype was seen more than once but under ten times. The V gene is TRBV12-3 or TRBV12-4, the J gene TRBJ1-6; possibly TRBD1 for D (5 bases). The CDR3 runs 14 residues. V lost 3 bases and J 9 bases, leaving 12 bases between the germline ends. CDR3: CASSFGGYGSPLHF. CDR3 DNA sequence: TGTGCCAGCAGTTTCGGGGGATACGGTTCACCCCTCCACTTT.

This clonotype was picked up many times. The rearrangement uses TRBV5-1 and TRBJ2-6; D is undetermined. There are 15 residues in the CDR3. Trimming shortened V by 0 bases and J by 3 bases, and 7 bases separated the two germline ends. In germline, CDR1 is SGHRS, CDR2 YFSETQ. The CDR3 DNA reads TGCGCCAGCAGCTTGGTGGGGATTGGGGCCAACGTCCTGACTTTC. Protein sequence: CASSLVGIGANVLTF.

This clonotype was seen only a few times. The chain has TRBV7-2 and TRBJ1-2; weak D call: TRBD1 (5 bases). The V end was cut by 3 bases, the J end by 4 bases, with 15 bases between. CDR1 is SGHTA and CDR2 is FQGNSA in the germline V gene. This CDR3 comprises 15 residues. CDR3 sequence (DNA): TGTGCCAGCAGCTTTACTCGGCAGGGAGGCTATGGCTACACCTTC. Translating it yields CASSFTRQGGYGYTF.